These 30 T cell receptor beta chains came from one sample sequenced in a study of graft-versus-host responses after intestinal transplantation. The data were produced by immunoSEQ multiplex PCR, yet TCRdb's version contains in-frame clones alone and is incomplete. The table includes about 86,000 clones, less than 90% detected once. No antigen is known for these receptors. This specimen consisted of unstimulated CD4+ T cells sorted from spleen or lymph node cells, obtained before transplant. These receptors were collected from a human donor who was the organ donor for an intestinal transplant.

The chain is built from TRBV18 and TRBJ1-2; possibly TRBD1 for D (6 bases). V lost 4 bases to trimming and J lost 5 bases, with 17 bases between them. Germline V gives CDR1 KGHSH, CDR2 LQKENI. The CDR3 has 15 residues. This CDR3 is CASSLPGDVGYGYTF. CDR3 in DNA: TGTGCCAGCTCACTCCCAGGGGACGTCGGGTATGGCTACACCTTC.

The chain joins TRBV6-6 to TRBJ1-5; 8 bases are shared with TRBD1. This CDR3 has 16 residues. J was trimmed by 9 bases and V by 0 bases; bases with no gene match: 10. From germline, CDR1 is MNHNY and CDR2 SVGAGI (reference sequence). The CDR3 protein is CASSYSKAAGTGPQHF. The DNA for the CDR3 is TGTGCCAGCAGTTACTCGAAGGCTGCAGGGACAGGGCCCCAGCATTTT.

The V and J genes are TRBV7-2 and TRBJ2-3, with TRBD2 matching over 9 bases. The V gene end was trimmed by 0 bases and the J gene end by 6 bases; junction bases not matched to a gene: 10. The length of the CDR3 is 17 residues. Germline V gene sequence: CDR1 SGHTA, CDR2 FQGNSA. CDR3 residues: CASSLASSGIVRDTQYF. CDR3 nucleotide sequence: TGTGCCAGCAGCTTAGCGTCTAGCGGGATAGTAAGGGATACGCAGTATTTT.

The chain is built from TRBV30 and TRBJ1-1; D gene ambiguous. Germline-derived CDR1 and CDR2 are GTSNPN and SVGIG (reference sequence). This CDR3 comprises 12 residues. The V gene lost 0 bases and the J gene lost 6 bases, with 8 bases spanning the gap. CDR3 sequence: CAWSVGGPEAFF. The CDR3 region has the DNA TGTGCCTGGAGTGTGGGCGGGCCTGAAGCTTTCTTT.

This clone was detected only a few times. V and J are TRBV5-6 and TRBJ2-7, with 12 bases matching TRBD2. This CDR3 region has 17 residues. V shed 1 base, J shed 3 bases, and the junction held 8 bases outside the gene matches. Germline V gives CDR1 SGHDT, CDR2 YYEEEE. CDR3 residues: CASSLRASGRAVYEQYF. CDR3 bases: TGTGCCAGCAGCTTGAGGGCTAGCGGGAGGGCCGTCTACGAGCAGTACTTC.

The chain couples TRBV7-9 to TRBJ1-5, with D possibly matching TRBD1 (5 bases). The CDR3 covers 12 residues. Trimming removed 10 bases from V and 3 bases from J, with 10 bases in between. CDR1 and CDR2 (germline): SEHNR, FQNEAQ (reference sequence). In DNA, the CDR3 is TGTGCCACGACAGCTAACAATCAGCCCCAGCATTTT. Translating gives CATTANNQPQHF.

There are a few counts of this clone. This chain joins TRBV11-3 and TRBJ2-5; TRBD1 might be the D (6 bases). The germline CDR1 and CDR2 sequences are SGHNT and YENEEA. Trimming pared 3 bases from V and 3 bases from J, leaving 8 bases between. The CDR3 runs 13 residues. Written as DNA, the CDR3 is TGTGCCAGCAGCTTGGGGACAAAAGAGACCCAGTACTTC. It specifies CASSLGTKETQYF.

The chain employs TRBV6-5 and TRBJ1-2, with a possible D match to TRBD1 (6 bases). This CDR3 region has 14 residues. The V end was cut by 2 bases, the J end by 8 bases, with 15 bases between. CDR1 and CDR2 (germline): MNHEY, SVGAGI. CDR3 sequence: CASSYGGLGLGYTF. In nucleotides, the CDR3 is TGTGCCAGCAGTTACGGGGGCCTGGGCCTGGGCTACACCTTC.

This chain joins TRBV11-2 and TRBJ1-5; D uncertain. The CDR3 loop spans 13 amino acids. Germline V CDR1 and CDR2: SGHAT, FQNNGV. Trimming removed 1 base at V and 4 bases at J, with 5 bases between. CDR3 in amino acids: CASSLALNQPQHF. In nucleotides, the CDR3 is TGTGCCAGCAGCTTAGCCCTAAATCAGCCCCAGCATTTT. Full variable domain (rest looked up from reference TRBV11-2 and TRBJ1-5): EAGVAQSPRYKIIEKRQSVAFWCNPISGHATLYWYQQILGQGPKLLIQFQNNGVVDDSQLPKDRFSAERLKGVDSTLKIQPAKLEDSAVYLCASSLALNQPQHFGDGTRLSIL.

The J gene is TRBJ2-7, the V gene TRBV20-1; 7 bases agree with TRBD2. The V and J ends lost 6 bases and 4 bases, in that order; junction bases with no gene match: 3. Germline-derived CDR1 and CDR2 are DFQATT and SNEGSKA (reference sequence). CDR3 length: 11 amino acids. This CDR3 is CSARREYEQYF. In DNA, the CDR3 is TGCAGTGCCCGGCGGGAGTACGAGCAGTACTTC.

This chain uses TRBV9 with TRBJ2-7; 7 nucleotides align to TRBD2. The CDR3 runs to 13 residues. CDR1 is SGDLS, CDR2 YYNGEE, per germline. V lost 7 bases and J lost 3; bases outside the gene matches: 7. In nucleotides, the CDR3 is TGTGCCAGCGGCGGGGCTAGCGGCTACGAGCAGTACTTC. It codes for CASGGASGYEQYF.

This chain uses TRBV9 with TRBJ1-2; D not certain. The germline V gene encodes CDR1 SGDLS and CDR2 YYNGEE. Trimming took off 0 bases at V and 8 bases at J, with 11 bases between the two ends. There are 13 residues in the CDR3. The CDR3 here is CASSVGGRRGYTF. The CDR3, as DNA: TGTGCCAGCAGCGTAGGCGGCCGCCGGGGCTACACCTTC.

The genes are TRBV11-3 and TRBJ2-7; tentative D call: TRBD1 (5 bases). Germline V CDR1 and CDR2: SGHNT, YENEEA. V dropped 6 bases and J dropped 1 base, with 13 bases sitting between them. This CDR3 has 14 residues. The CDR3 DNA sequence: TGTGCCAGCAGGCAGGGCGCTTCATCCTACGAGCAGTACTTC. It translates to CASRQGASSYEQYF. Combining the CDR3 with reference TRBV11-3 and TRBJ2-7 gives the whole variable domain EAGVVQSPRYKIIEKKQPVAFWCNPISGHNTLYWYLQNLGQGPELLIRYENEEAVDDSQLPKDRFSAERLKGVDSTLKIQPAELGDSAVYLCASRQGASSYEQYFGPGTRLTVT.

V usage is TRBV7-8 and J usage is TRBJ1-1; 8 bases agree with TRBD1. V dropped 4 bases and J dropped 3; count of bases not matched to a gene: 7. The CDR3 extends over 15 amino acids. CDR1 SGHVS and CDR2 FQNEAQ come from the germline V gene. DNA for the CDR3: TGTGCCAGCAGCTCTAGACAGGGGTTGGACACTGAAGCTTTCTTT. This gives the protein CASSSRQGLDTEAFF.

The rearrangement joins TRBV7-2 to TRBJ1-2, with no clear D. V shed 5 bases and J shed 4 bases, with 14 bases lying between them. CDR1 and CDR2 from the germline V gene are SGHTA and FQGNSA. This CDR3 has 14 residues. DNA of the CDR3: TGTGCCAGCAGCCTCCTGACATTCGGCTATGGCTACACCTTC. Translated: CASSLLTFGYGYTF.

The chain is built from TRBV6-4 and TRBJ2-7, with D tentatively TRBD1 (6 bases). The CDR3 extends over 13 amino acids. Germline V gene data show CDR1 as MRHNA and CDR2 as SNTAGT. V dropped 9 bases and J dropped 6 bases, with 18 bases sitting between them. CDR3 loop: CARTDRLGPEQYF. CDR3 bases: TGTGCCAGAACCGACAGGCTAGGCCCCGAGCAGTACTTC.

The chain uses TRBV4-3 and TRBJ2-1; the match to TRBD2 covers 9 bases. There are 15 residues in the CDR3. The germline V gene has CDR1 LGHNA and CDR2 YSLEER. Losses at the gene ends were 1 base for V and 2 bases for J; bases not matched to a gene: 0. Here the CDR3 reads CASSQASGAYNEQFF. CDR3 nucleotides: TGCGCCAGCAGCCAAGCTAGCGGGGCCTACAATGAGCAGTTCTTC.

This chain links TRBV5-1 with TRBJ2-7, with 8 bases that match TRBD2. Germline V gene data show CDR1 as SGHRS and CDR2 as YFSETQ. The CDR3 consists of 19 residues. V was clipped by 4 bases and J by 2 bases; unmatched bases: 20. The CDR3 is CASSKLPSGSTTLTYEQYF. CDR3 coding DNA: TGCGCCAGCAGCAAGTTACCCAGCGGGAGTACCACCCTTACCTACGAGCAGTACTTC.

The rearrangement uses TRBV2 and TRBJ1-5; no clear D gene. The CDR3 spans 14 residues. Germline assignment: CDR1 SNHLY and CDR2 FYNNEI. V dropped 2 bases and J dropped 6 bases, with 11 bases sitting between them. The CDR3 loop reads CASSENPGVQPQHF. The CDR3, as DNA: TGTGCCAGCAGTGAAAACCCTGGAGTTCAGCCCCAGCATTTT.

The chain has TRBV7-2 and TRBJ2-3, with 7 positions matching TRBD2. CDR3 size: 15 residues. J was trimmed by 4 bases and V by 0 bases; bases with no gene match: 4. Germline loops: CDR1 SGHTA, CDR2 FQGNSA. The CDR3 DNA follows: TGTGCCAGCAGCTTAGCCTCCCTAGCGGCAGATACGCAGTATTTT. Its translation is CASSLASLAADTQYF.

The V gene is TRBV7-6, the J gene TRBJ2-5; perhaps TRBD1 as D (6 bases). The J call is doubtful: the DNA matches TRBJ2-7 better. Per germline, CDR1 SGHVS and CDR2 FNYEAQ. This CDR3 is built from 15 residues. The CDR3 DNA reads TGTGCCAGCAGCGTCTCCGCGACAGGCACCTACGAGCAGTACTTC. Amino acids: CASSVSATGTYEQYF.

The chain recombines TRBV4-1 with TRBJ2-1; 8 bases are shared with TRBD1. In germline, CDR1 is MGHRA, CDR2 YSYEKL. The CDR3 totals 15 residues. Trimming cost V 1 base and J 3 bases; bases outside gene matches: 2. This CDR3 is CASSQAGTGYNEQFF. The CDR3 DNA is TGCGCCAGCAGCCAAGCCGGGACAGGCTACAATGAGCAGTTCTTC.

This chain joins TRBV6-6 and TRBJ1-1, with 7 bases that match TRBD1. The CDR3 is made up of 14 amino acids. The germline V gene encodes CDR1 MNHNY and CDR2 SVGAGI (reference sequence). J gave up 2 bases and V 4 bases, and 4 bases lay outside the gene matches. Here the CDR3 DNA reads TGTGCCAGCAGTTCCGGACAGGTTAACACTGAAGCTTTCTTT. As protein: CASSSGQVNTEAFF.

This CDR3 is CASAENYEQYF. The DNA for the CDR3 is TGTGCCAGCGCAGAAAACTACGAGCAGTACTTC. V gene TRBV28 combines with J gene TRBJ2-7; D unresolved. V lost 8 bases and J lost 3, with 8 bases in between. Germline loops: CDR1 MDHEN, CDR2 SYDVKM. The CDR3 is 11 residues long.

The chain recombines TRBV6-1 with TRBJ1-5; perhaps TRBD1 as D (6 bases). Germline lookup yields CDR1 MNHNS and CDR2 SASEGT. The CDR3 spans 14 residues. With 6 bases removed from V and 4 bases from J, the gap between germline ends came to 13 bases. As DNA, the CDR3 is TGTGCCAGCAGCCCGGGACACCTAAATCAGCCCCAGCATTTT. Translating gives CASSPGHLNQPQHF.

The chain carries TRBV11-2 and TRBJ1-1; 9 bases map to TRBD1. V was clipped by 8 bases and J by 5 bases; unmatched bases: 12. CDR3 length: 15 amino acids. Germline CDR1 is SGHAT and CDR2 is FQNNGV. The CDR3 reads CASRPFGTGNTEAFF. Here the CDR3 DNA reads TGTGCCAGCCGACCCTTTGGGACAGGGAATACTGAAGCTTTCTTT.

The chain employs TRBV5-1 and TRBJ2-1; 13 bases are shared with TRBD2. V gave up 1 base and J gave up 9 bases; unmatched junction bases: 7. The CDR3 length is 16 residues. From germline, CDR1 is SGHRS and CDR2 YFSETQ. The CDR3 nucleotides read TGCGCCAGCAGCTTGACTAGCGGGAGGGGGTTGGGTGAGCAGTTCTTC. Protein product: CASSLTSGRGLGEQFF.

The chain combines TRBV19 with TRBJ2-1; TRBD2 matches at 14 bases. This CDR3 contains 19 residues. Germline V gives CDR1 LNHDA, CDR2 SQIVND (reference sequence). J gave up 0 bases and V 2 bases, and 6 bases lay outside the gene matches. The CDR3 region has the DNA TGTGCCAGTAGTATATTCGGGACTAGCGGGGGTTCCTCCTACAATGAGCAGTTCTTC. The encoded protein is CASSIFGTSGGSSYNEQFF.

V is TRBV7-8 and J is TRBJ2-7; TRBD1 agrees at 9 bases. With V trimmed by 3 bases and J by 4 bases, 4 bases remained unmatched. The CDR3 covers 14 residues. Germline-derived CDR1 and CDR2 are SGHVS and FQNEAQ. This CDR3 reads CASSLTGGRYEQYF. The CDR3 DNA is TGTGCCAGCAGCTTGACAGGGGGAAGGTACGAGCAGTACTTC.

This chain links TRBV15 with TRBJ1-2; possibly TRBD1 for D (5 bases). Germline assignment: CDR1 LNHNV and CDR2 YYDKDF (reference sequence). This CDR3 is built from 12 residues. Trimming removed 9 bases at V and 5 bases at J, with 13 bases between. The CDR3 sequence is CATGRAEYGYTF. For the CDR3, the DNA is TGTGCCACGGGCAGGGCGGAATATGGCTACACCTTC.